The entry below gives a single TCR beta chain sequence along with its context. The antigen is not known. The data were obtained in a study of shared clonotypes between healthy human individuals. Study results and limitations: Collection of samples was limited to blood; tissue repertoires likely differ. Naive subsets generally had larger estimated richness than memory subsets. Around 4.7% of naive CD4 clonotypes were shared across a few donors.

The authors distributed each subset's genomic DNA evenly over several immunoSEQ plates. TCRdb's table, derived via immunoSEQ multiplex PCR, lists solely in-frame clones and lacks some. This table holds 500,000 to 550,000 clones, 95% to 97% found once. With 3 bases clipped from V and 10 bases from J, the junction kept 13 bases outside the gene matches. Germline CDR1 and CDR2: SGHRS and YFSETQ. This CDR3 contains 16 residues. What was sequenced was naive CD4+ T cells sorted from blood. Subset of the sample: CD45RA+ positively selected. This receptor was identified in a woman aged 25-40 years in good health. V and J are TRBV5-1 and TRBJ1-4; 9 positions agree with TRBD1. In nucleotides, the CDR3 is TGCGCCAGCAGCTCTTACCCCGGGACAGGGCAGCGAAAACTGTTTTTT. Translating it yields CASSSYPGTGQRKLFF.